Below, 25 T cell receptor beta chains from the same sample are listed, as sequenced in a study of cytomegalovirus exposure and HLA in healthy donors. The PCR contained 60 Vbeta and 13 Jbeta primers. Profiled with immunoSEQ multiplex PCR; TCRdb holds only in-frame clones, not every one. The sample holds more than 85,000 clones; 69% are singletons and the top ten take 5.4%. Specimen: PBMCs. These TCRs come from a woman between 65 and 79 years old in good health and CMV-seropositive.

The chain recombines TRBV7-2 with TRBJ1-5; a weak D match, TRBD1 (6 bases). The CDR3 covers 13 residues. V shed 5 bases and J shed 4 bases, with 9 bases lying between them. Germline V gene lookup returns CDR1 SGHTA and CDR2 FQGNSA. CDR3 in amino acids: CASSRTVNQPQHF. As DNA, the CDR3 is TGTGCCAGCAGCCGGACAGTTAATCAGCCCCAGCATTTT.

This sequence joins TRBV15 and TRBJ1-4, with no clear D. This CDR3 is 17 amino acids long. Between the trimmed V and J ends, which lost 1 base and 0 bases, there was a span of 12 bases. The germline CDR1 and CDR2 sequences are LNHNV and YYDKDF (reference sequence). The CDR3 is CATSRVGVLTTNEKLFF. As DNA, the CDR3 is TGTGCCACCAGCAGAGTGGGCGTCTTAACAACTAATGAAAAACTGTTTTTT.

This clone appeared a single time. CDR3 sequence reads: CASSQTGLAPYNEQFF. CDR3 bases: TGCGCCAGCAGCCAGACGGGACTGGCCCCTTACAATGAGCAGTTCTTC. The chain is built from TRBV4-1 and TRBJ2-1, with D tentatively TRBD2 (6 bases). The ends were cut back, 3 bases at V and 4 bases at J, with 16 bases in the middle. CDR1 and CDR2 (germline): MGHRA, YSYEKL. The CDR3 sequence is 16 residues long.

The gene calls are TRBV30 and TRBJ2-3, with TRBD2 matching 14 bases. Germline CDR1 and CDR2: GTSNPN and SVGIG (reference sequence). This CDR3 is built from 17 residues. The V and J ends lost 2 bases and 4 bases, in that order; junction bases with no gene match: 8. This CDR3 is CAWSPTGLAGGPDTQYF. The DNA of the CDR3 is TGTGCCTGGAGTCCCACCGGACTAGCGGGGGGCCCAGATACGCAGTATTTT.

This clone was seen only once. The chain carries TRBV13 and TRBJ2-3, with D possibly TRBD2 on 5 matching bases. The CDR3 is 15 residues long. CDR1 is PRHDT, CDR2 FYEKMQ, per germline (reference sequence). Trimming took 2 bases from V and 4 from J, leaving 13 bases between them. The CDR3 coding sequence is TGTGCCAGCAGCTTAAAGAGCGGAAGGCCAGATACGCAGTATTTT. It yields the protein CASSLKSGRPDTQYF.

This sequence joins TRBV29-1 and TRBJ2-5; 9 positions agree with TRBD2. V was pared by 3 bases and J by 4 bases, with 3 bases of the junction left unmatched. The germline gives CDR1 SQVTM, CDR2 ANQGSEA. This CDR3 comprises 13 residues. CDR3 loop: CSVDSGGSETQYF. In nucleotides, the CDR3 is TGCAGCGTTGATAGCGGGGGTTCAGAGACCCAGTACTTC.

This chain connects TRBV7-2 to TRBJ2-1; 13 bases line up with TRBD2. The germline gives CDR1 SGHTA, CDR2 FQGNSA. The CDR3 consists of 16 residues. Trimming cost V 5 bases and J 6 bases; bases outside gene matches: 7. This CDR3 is CASSTTSGGPPNEQFF. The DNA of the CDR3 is TGTGCCAGCAGCACGACTAGCGGGGGGCCCCCCAATGAGCAGTTCTTC.

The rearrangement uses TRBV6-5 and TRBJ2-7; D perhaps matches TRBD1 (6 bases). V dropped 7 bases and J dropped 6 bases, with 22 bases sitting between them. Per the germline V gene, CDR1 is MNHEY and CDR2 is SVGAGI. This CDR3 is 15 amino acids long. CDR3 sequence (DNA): TGTGCCAGCACCAACGGCGCCGTAGGGGGATTCGAGCAGTACTTC. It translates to CASTNGAVGGFEQYF.

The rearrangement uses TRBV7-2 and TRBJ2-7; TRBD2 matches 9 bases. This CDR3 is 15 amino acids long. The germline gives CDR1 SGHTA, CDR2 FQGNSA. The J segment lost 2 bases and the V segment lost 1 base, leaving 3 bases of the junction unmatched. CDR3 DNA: TGTGCCAGCAGCTTAGGGACTAGCGCTACCTACGAGCAGTACTTC. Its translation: CASSLGTSATYEQYF.

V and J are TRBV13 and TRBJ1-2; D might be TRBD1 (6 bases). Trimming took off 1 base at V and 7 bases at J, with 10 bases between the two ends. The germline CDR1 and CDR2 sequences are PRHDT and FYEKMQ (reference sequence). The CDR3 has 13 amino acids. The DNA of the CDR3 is TGTGCCAGCAGCTTAGATACAGGGCTTGGCTACACCTTC. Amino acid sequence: CASSLDTGLGYTF. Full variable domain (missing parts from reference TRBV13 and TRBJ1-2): AAGVIQSPRHLIKEKRETATLKCYPIPRHDTVYWYQQGPGQDPQFLISFYEKMQSDKGSIPDRFSAQQFSDYHSELNMSSLELGDSALYFCASSLDTGLGYTFGSGTRLTVV.

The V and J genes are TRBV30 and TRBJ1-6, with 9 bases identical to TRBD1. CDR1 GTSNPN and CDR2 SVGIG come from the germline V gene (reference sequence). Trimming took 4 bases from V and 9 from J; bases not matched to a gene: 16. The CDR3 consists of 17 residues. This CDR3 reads CAWNRPGTGYGVSPLHF. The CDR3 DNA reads TGTGCCTGGAACCGTCCCGGGACAGGGTACGGAGTTTCACCCCTCCACTTT.

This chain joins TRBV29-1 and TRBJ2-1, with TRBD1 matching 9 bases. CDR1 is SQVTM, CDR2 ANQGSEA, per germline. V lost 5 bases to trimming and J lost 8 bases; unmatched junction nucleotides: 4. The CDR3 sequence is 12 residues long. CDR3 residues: CSVRDREDEQFF. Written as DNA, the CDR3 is TGCAGCGTTAGGGACAGGGAGGATGAGCAGTTCTTC.

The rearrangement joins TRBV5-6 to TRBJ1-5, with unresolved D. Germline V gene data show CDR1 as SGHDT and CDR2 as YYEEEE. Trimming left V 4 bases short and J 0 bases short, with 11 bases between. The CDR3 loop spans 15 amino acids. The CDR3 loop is CASSRTGNSNQPQHF. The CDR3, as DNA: TGTGCCAGCAGCCGGACTGGGAATAGCAATCAGCCCCAGCATTTT. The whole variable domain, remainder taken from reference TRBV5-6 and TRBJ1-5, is DAGVTQSPTHLIKTRGQQVTLRCSPKSGHDTVSWYQQALGQGPQFIFQYYEEEERQRGNFPDRFSGHQFPNYSSELNVNALLLGDSALYLCASSRTGNSNQPQHFGDGTRLSIL.

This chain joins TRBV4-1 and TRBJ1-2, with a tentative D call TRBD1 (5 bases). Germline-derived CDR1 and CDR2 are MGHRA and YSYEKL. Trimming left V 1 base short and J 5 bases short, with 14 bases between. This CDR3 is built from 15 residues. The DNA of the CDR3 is TGCGCCAGCAGCCAAGGTTGGGGGGGGGATTATGGCTACACCTTC. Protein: CASSQGWGGDYGYTF.

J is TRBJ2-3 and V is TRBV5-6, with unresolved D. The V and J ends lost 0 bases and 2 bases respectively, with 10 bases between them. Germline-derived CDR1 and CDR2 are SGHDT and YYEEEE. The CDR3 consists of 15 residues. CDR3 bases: TGTGCCAGCAGCTTGGGCGTAGCTTCCACAGATACGCAGTATTTT. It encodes CASSLGVASTDTQYF.

The CDR3 DNA is TGTGCCTGGAGTGTATCCAGCCAAGAGACCCAGTACTTC. Translation: CAWSVSSQETQYF. The genes are TRBV30 and TRBJ2-5; D unresolved. CDR1 GTSNPN and CDR2 SVGIG come from the germline V gene (reference sequence). The ends were cut back, 0 bases at V and 1 base at J, with 6 bases in the middle. This CDR3 is built from 13 residues.

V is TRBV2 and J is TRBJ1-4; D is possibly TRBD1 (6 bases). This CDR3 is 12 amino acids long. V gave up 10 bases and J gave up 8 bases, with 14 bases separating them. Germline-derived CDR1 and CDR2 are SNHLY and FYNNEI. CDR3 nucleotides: TGTGCCACCACCCGGACAGCCGAAAAACTGTTTTTT. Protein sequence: CATTRTAEKLFF.

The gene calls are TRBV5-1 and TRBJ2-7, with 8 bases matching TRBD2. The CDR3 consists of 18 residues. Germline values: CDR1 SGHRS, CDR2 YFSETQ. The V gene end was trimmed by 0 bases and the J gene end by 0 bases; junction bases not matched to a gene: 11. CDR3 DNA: TGCGCCAGCAGCTTGGCCGGGGGGGGCGGAGGGAACTCCTACGAGCAGTACTTC. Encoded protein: CASSLAGGGGGNSYEQYF.

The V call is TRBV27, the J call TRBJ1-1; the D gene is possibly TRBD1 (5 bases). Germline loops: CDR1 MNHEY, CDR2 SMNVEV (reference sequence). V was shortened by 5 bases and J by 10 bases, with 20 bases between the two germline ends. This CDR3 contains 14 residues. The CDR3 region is CASSPNDSRVGAFF. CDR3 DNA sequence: TGTGCCAGCAGTCCCAACGACAGTAGGGTAGGAGCTTTCTTT.

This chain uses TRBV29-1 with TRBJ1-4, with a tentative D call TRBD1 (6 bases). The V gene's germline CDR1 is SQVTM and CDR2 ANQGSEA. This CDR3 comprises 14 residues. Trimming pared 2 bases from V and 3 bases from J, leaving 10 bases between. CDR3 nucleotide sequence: TGCAGCGTTGAACGACAGGCGGCTAATGAAAAACTGTTTTTT. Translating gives CSVERQAANEKLFF.

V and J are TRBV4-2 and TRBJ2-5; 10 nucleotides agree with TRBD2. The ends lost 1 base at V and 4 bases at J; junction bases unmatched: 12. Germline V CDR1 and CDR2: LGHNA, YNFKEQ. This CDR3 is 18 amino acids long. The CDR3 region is CASSQVRGSGGAGETQYF. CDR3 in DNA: TGTGCCAGCAGCCAAGTTCGGGGGAGCGGGGGGGCAGGAGAGACCCAGTACTTC.

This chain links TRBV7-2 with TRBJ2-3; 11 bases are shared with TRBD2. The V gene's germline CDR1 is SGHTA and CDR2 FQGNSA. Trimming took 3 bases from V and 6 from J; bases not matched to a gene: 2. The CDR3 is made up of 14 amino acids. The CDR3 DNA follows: TGTGCCAGCAGCTTTAGCGGGGGGGCGGATACGCAGTATTTT. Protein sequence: CASSFSGGADTQYF.

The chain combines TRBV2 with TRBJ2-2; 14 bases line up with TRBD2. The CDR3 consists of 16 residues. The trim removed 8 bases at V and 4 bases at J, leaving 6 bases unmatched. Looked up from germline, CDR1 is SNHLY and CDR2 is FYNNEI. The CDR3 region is CASAGLAGALTGELFF. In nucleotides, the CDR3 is TGTGCCAGCGCGGGACTAGCGGGGGCGCTCACCGGGGAGCTGTTTTTT.

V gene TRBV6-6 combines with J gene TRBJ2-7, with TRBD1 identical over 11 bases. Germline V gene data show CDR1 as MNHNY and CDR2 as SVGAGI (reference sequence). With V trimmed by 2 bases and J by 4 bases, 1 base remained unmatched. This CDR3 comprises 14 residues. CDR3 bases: TGTGCCAGCAGTTACGGGACAGGGGGGTACGAGCAGTACTTC. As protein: CASSYGTGGYEQYF.

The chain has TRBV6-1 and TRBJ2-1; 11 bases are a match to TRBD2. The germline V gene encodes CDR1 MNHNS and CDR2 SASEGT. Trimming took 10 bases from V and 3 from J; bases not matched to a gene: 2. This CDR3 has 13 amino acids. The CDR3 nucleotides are TGTGCCACGACTAGCGGGGTCTACAATGAGCAGTTCTTC. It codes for CATTSGVYNEQFF.